The next 31 T cell receptor beta chains were all read from a single sample in a study of T cells in localized non-small cell lung cancer. This table comes from immunoSEQ multiplex PCR, and its TCRdb copy is limited to in-frame clones, with some not included. Of around 50,000 clones in the sample, around 86% were seen once. The input for sequencing was peripheral blood, taken before any cancer treatment. The receptors originated from a male donor older than 55 with stage III squamous cell lung carcinoma.

V gene TRBV5-8 combines with J gene TRBJ2-3; 8 bases are shared with TRBD1. The CDR3 spans 14 residues. Trimming removed 5 bases from V and 1 base from J; junction bases left unmatched: 3. CDR1 is SGHTS and CDR2 is YDEGEE in the germline V gene. The DNA for the CDR3 is TGTGCCAGCAGACTGGACAGGGGCACAGATACGCAGTATTTT. Translation gives CASRLDRGTDTQYF.

In its sample, this clone was seen once. Mismatch with germline at one junction end may stem from a read error. The chain has TRBV11-1 and TRBJ1-4; possible D gene TRBD1, 6 bases. This CDR3 spans 14 amino acids. Germline V gene sequence: CDR1 SGHAT, CDR2 FQDESV (reference sequence). The CDR3 reads CASSQGRYNEKLFF. In nucleotides, the CDR3 is TGTGCCAGCAGCCAGGGGCGATACAATGAGAAACTGTTTTTT. The full variable domain, in which reference TRBV11-1 and TRBJ1-4 provide the parts outside the CDR3, is EAEVAQSPRYKITEKSQAVAFWCDPISGHATLYWYRQILGQGPELLVQFQDESVVDDSQLPKDRFSAERLKGVDSTLKIQPAELGDSAMYLCASSQGRYNEKLFFGSGTQLSVL.

This chain joins TRBV5-1 and TRBJ2-7, with TRBD1 matching over 7 bases. J was trimmed by 2 bases and V by 0 bases; bases with no gene match: 11. There are 17 residues in the CDR3. Germline lookup yields CDR1 SGHRS and CDR2 YFSETQ. Here the CDR3 reads CASSLGWVTGMAYEQYF. The CDR3 bases are TGCGCCAGCAGCTTGGGATGGGTGACAGGGATGGCCTACGAGCAGTACTTC.

The chain recombines TRBV5-4 with TRBJ2-1, with 9 bases matching TRBD1. V lost 2 bases and J lost 2; bases outside the gene matches: 2. The CDR3 extends over 15 amino acids. In germline, CDR1 is SGHNT, CDR2 YYREEE (reference sequence). In nucleotides, the CDR3 is TGTGCCAGCAGCTTACGGACAGGGGCCTACAATGAGCAGTTCTTC. Protein: CASSLRTGAYNEQFF.

The V gene is TRBV5-1, the J gene TRBJ1-1; TRBD1 is a possible D gene (5 bases). Trimming took 4 bases from V and 4 from J, leaving 14 bases between them. Germline lookup yields CDR1 SGHRS and CDR2 YFSETQ. The CDR3 is 14 amino acids. The CDR3 here is CASSERGPSTEAFF. The CDR3, as DNA: TGCGCCAGCAGCGAACGGGGCCCCAGCACTGAAGCTTTCTTT.

The chain combines TRBV11-2 with TRBJ2-1; 8 bases align to TRBD2. The germline V gene has CDR1 SGHAT and CDR2 FQNNGV. The CDR3 contains 15 residues. V lost 5 bases, J lost 0 bases, and 3 bases stayed unmatched. DNA of the CDR3: TGTGCCAGCAGCATTAGCGGGGTCTCCTACAATGAGCAGTTCTTC. This codes for CASSISGVSYNEQFF.

This chain's CDR3 is CSARQKDTQYF. DNA of the CDR3: TGCAGTGCACGCCAAAAAGATACGCAGTATTTT. This sequence joins TRBV20-1 and TRBJ2-3; D is unresolved. Trimming stripped 6 bases from V and 5 bases from J, with 9 bases between. The CDR3 runs to 11 residues. Germline V gene sequence: CDR1 DFQATT, CDR2 SNEGSKA (reference sequence).

V and J are TRBV27 and TRBJ2-5, with 12 nucleotides matching TRBD1. After removal of 6 bases from V and 4 bases from J, the junction contained 6 bases not matched to a gene. The germline V gene encodes CDR1 MNHEY and CDR2 SMNVEV (reference sequence). The CDR3 loop spans 15 amino acids. The CDR3 DNA reads as TGTGCCAGCAGCCGGGACAGGGGGCCGTTAGAGACCCAGTACTTC. This sequence encodes CASSRDRGPLETQYF.

This chain links TRBV5-6 with TRBJ2-3; D possibly corresponds to TRBD1 (7 bases). The germline CDR1 and CDR2 sequences are SGHDT and YYEEEE. Trimming stripped 4 bases from V and 4 bases from J, with 22 bases between. CDR3 length equals 17 residues. The CDR3 region is CASSDPLGRGVADTQYF. The CDR3, as DNA: TGTGCCAGCAGCGACCCGCTAGGCAGGGGGGTGGCAGATACGCAGTATTTT.

In its sample, this clone was seen once. The V call is TRBV4-1, the J call TRBJ2-7; D is uncertain. Germline V gene data show CDR1 as MGHRA and CDR2 as YSYEKL. The CDR3 is made up of 14 amino acids. Trimming left V 1 base short and J 0 bases short, with 7 bases between. The CDR3 protein is CASSQAQTSYEQYF. CDR3 bases: TGCGCCAGCAGCCAAGCCCAGACCTCCTACGAGCAGTACTTC.

In nucleotides, the CDR3 is TGTGCCAGCAGCCCCGGGACTAGCGGGGATACGCAGTATTTT. Translating gives CASSPGTSGDTQYF. This rearrangement joins TRBV7-3 to TRBJ2-3; 12 nucleotides align to TRBD2. V lost 5 bases to trimming and J lost 6 bases; unmatched junction nucleotides: 3. Germline CDR1 and CDR2: SGHTA and FQGTGA. This CDR3 comprises 14 residues.

J is TRBJ2-1 and V is TRBV5-1; 7 bases map to TRBD1. V was clipped by 2 bases and J by 9 bases; unmatched bases: 8. Germline loops: CDR1 SGHRS, CDR2 YFSETQ. The CDR3 sequence is 14 residues long. The CDR3 nucleotides read TGCGCCAGCAGCTTTTCGAGACAGGGAGCTGAGCAGTTCTTC. The encoded protein is CASSFSRQGAEQFF.

This clone is medium-sized in the sample. The chain has TRBV9 and TRBJ2-2, with D possibly being TRBD1 or TRBD2 (6 bases each). CDR1 and CDR2 (germline): SGDLS, YYNGEE. This CDR3 spans 17 amino acids. Deletions cut 0 bases from V and 4 bases from J, with 16 bases between. This CDR3 is CASSVEGGPTGTGELFF. The DNA for the CDR3 is TGTGCCAGCAGCGTAGAGGGGGGCCCTACCGGCACCGGGGAGCTGTTTTTT.

The CDR3 DNA is TGCAGCGTTTCCGACAGGGCATTCACTGAAGCTTTCTTT. The encoded protein is CSVSDRAFTEAFF. This sequence joins TRBV29-1 and TRBJ1-1; 7 bases align to TRBD1. Germline CDR1 SQVTM, CDR2 ANQGSEA. The ends lost 5 bases at V and 4 bases at J; junction bases unmatched: 7. CDR3 size: 13 residues.

The V gene is TRBV20-1, the J gene TRBJ2-7; D gene uncertain. Germline V gene sequence: CDR1 DFQATT, CDR2 SNEGSKA (reference sequence). The length of the CDR3 is 10 residues. With 5 bases removed from V and 6 bases from J, the gap between germline ends came to 8 bases. CDR3 coding DNA: TGCAGTGCTGGTCACGGCGAGCAGTACTTC. It is translated as CSAGHGEQYF.

This chain uses TRBV19 with TRBJ2-2; D is uncertain. This CDR3 has 16 amino acids. Germline values: CDR1 LNHDA, CDR2 SQIVND (reference sequence). V shed 4 bases and J shed 4 bases, with 16 bases lying between them. DNA for the CDR3: TGTGCCAGTAGTACTTCGTCCAGCCTCATCACCGGGGAGCTGTTTTTT. Amino acid sequence: CASSTSSSLITGELFF.

The chain has TRBV4-1 and TRBJ1-5, with TRBD1 matching over 7 bases. This CDR3 contains 17 residues. Germline values: CDR1 MGHRA, CDR2 YSYEKL. Trimming removed 0 bases from V and 9 bases from J; junction bases left unmatched: 14. CDR3 DNA: TGCGCCAGCAGCCAAGAATGGTCAGGACAGGTGGGTAGGCCCCAGCATTTT. The encoded protein is CASSQEWSGQVGRPQHF.

The gene calls are TRBV2 and TRBJ1-4, with D perhaps matching TRBD1 (6 bases). The V end was cut by 4 bases, the J end by 8 bases, with 11 bases between. The CDR3 loop spans 13 amino acids. CDR1 SNHLY and CDR2 FYNNEI come from the germline V gene. Written as DNA, the CDR3 is TGTGCCAGCAGTGCAGGGGACGGGGAAAAACTGTTTTTT. Protein: CASSAGDGEKLFF. Based on the CDR3 plus reference TRBV2 and TRBJ1-4, the full variable domain is EPEVTQTPSHQVTQMGQEVILRCVPISNHLYFYWYRQILGQKVEFLVSFYNNEISEKSEIFDDQFSVERPDGSNFTLKIRSTKLEDSAMYFCASSAGDGEKLFFGSGTQLSVL.

The V and J genes are TRBV10-3 and TRBJ2-2; D unclear. The germline CDR1 and CDR2 sequences are ENHRY and SYGVKD. The V gene lost 6 bases and the J gene lost 2 bases, with 7 bases spanning the gap. This CDR3 has 13 amino acids. Here the CDR3 reads CAISDQNTGELFF. CDR3 coding DNA: TGTGCCATCAGCGATCAAAACACCGGGGAGCTGTTTTTT.

Concerning this clone: A far larger clone is off by one base, so a read error is likely. This rearrangement joins TRBV2 to TRBJ1-1; 9 bases are a match to TRBD1. The CDR3 is 16 amino acids. From germline, CDR1 is SNHLY and CDR2 FYNNEI. CDR3 nucleotides: TGTTCCAGCAGTGGTCCTAAGGGACAGGGAGGTCCTGAAGCTTTCTTT. It translates to CSSSGPKGQGGPEAFF.

The genes are TRBV9 and TRBJ1-4; D is perhaps TRBD1 (6 bases). Per the germline V gene, CDR1 is SGDLS and CDR2 is YYNGEE. V lost 3 bases and J lost 12, with 18 bases in between. This CDR3 region has 14 residues. CDR3: CASSARTDLGQLFF. The CDR3 DNA sequence: TGTGCCAGCAGCGCCCGGACAGACCTCGGGCAACTGTTTTTT.

The CDR3 sequence is CASSGRANNEQFF. The CDR3 nucleotides read TGTGCCAGCAGCGGACGGGCCAACAATGAGCAGTTCTTC. V gene TRBV7-6 combines with J gene TRBJ2-1; no definite D call. The V gene's germline CDR1 is SGHVS and CDR2 FNYEAQ. CDR3 size: 13 residues. Trimming pared 5 bases from V and 5 bases from J, leaving 10 bases between.

The chain uses TRBV29-1 and TRBJ1-5; D unresolved. The ends were cut back, 1 base at V and 2 bases at J, with 3 bases in the middle. The germline V gene encodes CDR1 SQVTM and CDR2 ANQGSEA. The CDR3 has 12 amino acids. CDR3 bases: TGCAGCGTTGAAGGCGGCAATCAGCCCCAGCATTTT. Translated, it gives CSVEGGNQPQHF.

This chain uses TRBV5-3 with TRBJ1-6; D uncertain. TRBV5-3 is an open reading frame whose function is uncertain. This CDR3 is 17 amino acids long. V dropped 1 base and J dropped 7 bases, with 18 bases sitting between them. Written as DNA, the CDR3 is TGTGCCAGAAGCTTGTCTTTGGAGTATCGGGAAAATTCACCCCTCCACTTT. This translates into CARSLSLEYRENSPLHF.

The V call is TRBV9, the J call TRBJ1-1; no reliable D call. Germline V lookup: CDR1 SGDLS, CDR2 YYNGEE. The V end lost 3 bases, the J end lost 1 base, and 7 bases lay between the germline ends. The CDR3 is 13 residues long. The CDR3 DNA follows: TGTGCCAGCAGCGGTAGTCGGAACACTGAAGCTTTCTTT. The encoded protein is CASSGSRNTEAFF. The full variable domain, its missing parts supplied by reference TRBV9 and TRBJ1-1, is DSGVTQTPKHLITATGQRVTLRCSPRSGDLSVYWYQQSLDQGLQFLIQYYNGEERAKGNILERFSAQQFPDLHSELNLSSLELGDSALYFCASSGSRNTEAFFGQGTRLTVV.

The chain recombines TRBV7-3 with TRBJ1-2, with D unclear. Germline V CDR1 and CDR2: SGHTA, FQGTGA. The CDR3 is 13 residues long. The V end lost 6 bases, the J end lost 8 bases, and 16 bases lay between the germline ends. CDR3 DNA: TGTGCCAGCAGTCCCCGGGCCGTCGACGGCTACACCTTC. Its protein product is CASSPRAVDGYTF.

The chain has TRBV2 and TRBJ1-3; a possible D gene is TRBD1 (6 bases). This CDR3 is built from 14 residues. Germline V gives CDR1 SNHLY, CDR2 FYNNEI. V lost 7 bases to trimming and J lost 2 bases, with 12 bases between them. The chain's CDR3 is CASNGRGAGNTIYF. DNA for the CDR3: TGTGCCAGCAACGGCAGGGGTGCTGGAAACACCATATATTTT.

The chain couples TRBV19 to TRBJ2-1; a weak D match, TRBD1 (5 bases). The germline V and J ends were trimmed by 7 bases and 6 bases, with 19 bases remaining between them. This CDR3 is 15 amino acids long. Germline CDR1 is LNHDA and CDR2 is SQIVND (reference sequence). CDR3 coding DNA: TGTGCCAGTAATCTTGACTCCCAGGGCGGCAATGAGCAGTTCTTC. It is translated as CASNLDSQGGNEQFF. Using reference TRBV19 and TRBJ2-1 for the parts outside the CDR3, the full variable domain is DGGITQSPKYLFRKEGQNVTLSCEQNLNHDAMYWYRQDPGQGLRLIYYSQIVNDFQKGDIAEGYSVSREKKESFPLTVTSAQKNPTAFYLCASNLDSQGGNEQFFGPGTRLTVL.

The chain's CDR3 is CASSDIRLSRGYNEQFF. The CDR3 DNA reads as TGTGCCAGTTCGGACATTCGGCTGTCCCGGGGGTACAATGAGCAGTTCTTC. The V gene is TRBV19, the J gene TRBJ2-1; TRBD2 is a possible D gene (6 bases). V lost 8 bases and J lost 4, with 24 bases in between. The germline CDR1 and CDR2 sequences are LNHDA and SQIVND (reference sequence). This CDR3 comprises 17 residues.

This chain uses TRBV7-6 with TRBJ1-1; 10 bases match TRBD1. The germline V gene encodes CDR1 SGHVS and CDR2 FNYEAQ. V was clipped by 6 bases and J by 5 bases; unmatched bases: 6. The CDR3 sequence is 14 residues long. CDR3 coding DNA: TGTGCCAGCAGAGAAGGGGACAGGGGAACTGAAGCTTTCTTT. It yields the protein CASREGDRGTEAFF.

This chain uses TRBV5-1 with TRBJ1-1; 7 nucleotides match TRBD1. Germline V gives CDR1 SGHRS, CDR2 YFSETQ. This CDR3 contains 14 residues. V shed 4 bases, J shed 6 bases, and the junction held 9 bases outside the gene matches. The CDR3 region has the DNA TGCGCCAGCAGCGGGGCAGGGGGGCCTTCTGAAGCTTTCTTT. It specifies CASSGAGGPSEAFF.